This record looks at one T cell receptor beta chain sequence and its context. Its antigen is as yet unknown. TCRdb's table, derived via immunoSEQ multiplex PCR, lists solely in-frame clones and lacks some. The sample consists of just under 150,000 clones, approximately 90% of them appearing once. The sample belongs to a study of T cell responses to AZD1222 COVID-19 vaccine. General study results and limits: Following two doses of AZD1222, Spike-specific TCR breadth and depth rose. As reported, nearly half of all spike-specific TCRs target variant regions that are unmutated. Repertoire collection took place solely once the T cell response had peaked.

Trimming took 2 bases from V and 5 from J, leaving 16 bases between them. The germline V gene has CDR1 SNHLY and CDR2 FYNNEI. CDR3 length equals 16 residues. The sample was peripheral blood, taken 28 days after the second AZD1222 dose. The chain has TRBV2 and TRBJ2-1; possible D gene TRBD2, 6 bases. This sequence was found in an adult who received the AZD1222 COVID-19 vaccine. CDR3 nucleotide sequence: TGTGCCAGCAGTGAAATATCCGGGGGTGGGAACAATGAGCAGTTCTTC. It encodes CASSEISGGGNNEQFF.